Here is one TCR beta chain with its context. Its antigen is not identified. It was RNA transcripts that yielded the amplified TCR beta CDR3 regions. An initial round of RT-PCR targeting the TCR CDR3 relied on the HTBI primer set. From the multiplex PCR reads, TCRdb called clonotypes with MiXCR, one entry per CDR3 protein. The sample lists approximately 380,000 distinct CDR3 sequences, more than 13% seen once, with over 25% in the top ten. The data derive from a study of T cells in Graves' hyperthyroidism and ophthalmopathy. Overall study findings and caveats: Ophthalmopathy, as predicted by the model, came a median 6.5 months after the prediction.

CDR3 length: 14 residues. CDR1 and CDR2 from the germline V gene are SGHRS and YFSETQ. V shed 1 base, J shed 11 bases, and the junction held 9 bases outside the gene matches. Each person with ophthalmopathy scored at least 3 on the Clinical Activity Score, reached NOSPECS grade 4 or higher, and had been ill under 3 months. Sequenced input: blood. The genes are TRBV5-1 and TRBJ2-1, with 7 bases lining up with TRBD1. This TCR was recovered from a man aged 45-60 years with Graves' ophthalmopathy. CDR3 amino acids: CASSLRGTVLQQFF. CDR3 DNA sequence: TGCGCCAGCAGCTTGCGTGGGACAGTATTACAGCAGTTCTTC.